The 29 T cell receptor beta chains in this list originate from one sample, sequenced in a study of T-cell reconstitution after alpha-beta-depleted transplantation in children. TCRbeta library preparation incorporated unique molecular identifiers. From the PCR reads, TCRdb called clonotypes with MiXCR, one entry per CDR3 protein. The sample lists about 500,000 distinct CDR3 sequences; about 30% were seen once. Sample: PBMCs from the stem cell graft donor, taken from the stem cell graft. These receptors were taken from a human donor who donated a stem cell graft to a child with aplastic anemia.

The V gene is TRBV27, the J gene TRBJ2-7; the match to TRBD1 covers 11 bases. Germline V gene sequence: CDR1 MNHEY, CDR2 SMNVEV (reference sequence). This CDR3 contains 14 residues. Losses at the gene ends were 5 bases for V and 4 bases for J; bases not matched to a gene: 4. The CDR3 loop is CASSKWDRGYEQYF. CDR3 in DNA: TGTGCCAGCAGTAAGTGGGACAGGGGGTACGAGCAGTACTTC.

The rearrangement links TRBV6-2 or TRBV6-3 to TRBJ2-1; D not resolved. The CDR3 totals 14 residues. V was pared by 7 bases and J by 0 bases, with 10 bases between. The germline V gene has CDR1 MNHEY and CDR2 SVGEGT. In DNA, the CDR3 is TGTGCCAGCATAAGGGAAAGCTCCTACAATGAGCAGTTCTTC. This sequence encodes CASIRESSYNEQFF.

Only a few counts were recorded for this clonotype. The V call is TRBV6-2 or TRBV6-3, the J call TRBJ2-3; 8 bases are shared with TRBD2. Trimming cost V 7 bases and J 11 bases; bases outside gene matches: 5. CDR3 size: 11 residues. CDR1 MNHEY and CDR2 SVGEGT come from the germline V gene. CDR3 sequence: CASISGSRQYF. The DNA for the CDR3 is TGTGCCAGCATCAGCGGGAGTCGGCAGTATTTT.

This clonotype has just a few counts. The chain uses TRBV7-2 and TRBJ1-1, with 8 bases identical to TRBD1. Looked up from germline, CDR1 is SGHTA and CDR2 is FQGNSA. Germline trimming cut 3 bases from V and 8 bases from J; bases unmatched to any gene: 2. The CDR3 sequence is 12 residues long. The DNA of the CDR3 is TGTGCCAGCAGCTTGACAGGGGTAGAAGCTTTCTTT. Its translation: CASSLTGVEAFF.

This clonotype was counted a few times. This sequence joins TRBV18 and TRBJ1-4; D gene unclear. This CDR3 contains 14 residues. The V end was cut by 1 base, the J end by 2 bases, with 5 bases between. Germline loops: CDR1 KGHSH, CDR2 LQKENI. CDR3 amino acids: CASSPLSTNEKLFF. CDR3 DNA: TGTGCCAGCTCACCACTCAGTACTAATGAAAAACTGTTTTTT.

This clonotype occurred once. The chain links TRBV7-2 to TRBJ2-5, with D perhaps matching TRBD2 (6 bases). V was pared by 5 bases and J by 2 bases, with 15 bases between. CDR3 length: 15 residues. The germline CDR1 and CDR2 sequences are SGHTA and FQGNSA. The chain's CDR3 is CASSPPRLGQETQYF. In DNA, the CDR3 is TGTGCCAGCAGCCCTCCAAGACTAGGGCAAGAGACCCAGTACTTC.

The chain is built from TRBV7-3 and TRBJ2-5; D gene ambiguous. Germline V CDR1 and CDR2: SGHTA, FQGTGA. V was shortened by 0 bases and J by 5 bases, with 7 bases between the two germline ends. CDR3 length: 13 amino acids. Here the CDR3 DNA reads TGTGCCAGCAGCTTAACATTTGCGGAGACCCAGTACTTC. Its translation: CASSLTFAETQYF.

The CDR3 loop reads CASSLETGAKNIQYF. The CDR3 nucleotides are TGTGCCAGCAGCCTAGAAACAGGGGCCAAAAACATTCAGTACTTC. The chain links TRBV7-2 to TRBJ2-4; possibly TRBD1 for D (6 bases). Trimming took off 5 bases at V and 1 base at J, with 12 bases between the two ends. The CDR3 runs to 15 residues. Germline loops: CDR1 SGHTA, CDR2 FQGNSA.

This clonotype was detected only a few times. This chain joins TRBV13 and TRBJ1-2, with TRBD1 as a possible D gene (5 bases). Trimming shortened V by 1 base and J by 11 bases, and 17 bases separated the two germline ends. From germline, CDR1 is PRHDT and CDR2 FYEKMQ (reference sequence). This CDR3 region has 14 residues. This CDR3 reads CASSLEGTEAGYTF. In nucleotides, the CDR3 is TGTGCCAGCAGCTTAGAAGGGACGGAGGCCGGGTACACCTTC.

This clonotype showed up just once. The J gene is TRBJ2-3, the V gene TRBV11-1, with D possibly TRBD2 on 9 matching bases. CDR3 length equals 20 residues. Trimming removed 3 bases from V and 2 bases from J, with 27 bases in between. Germline V gene lookup returns CDR1 SGHAT and CDR2 FQDESV (reference sequence). The chain's CDR3 is CASSFWDRRRAGGDTDTQYF. As DNA, the CDR3 is TGTGCCAGCAGCTTCTGGGACAGGCGGAGAGCGGGAGGTGACACAGATACGCAGTATTTT.

The chain is built from TRBV5-1 and TRBJ1-4; D perhaps matches TRBD1 (5 bases). The CDR3 consists of 15 residues. CDR1 and CDR2 from the germline V gene are SGHRS and YFSETQ. Trimming removed 1 base from V and 1 base from J, with 8 bases in between. The DNA for the CDR3 is TGCGCCAGCAGCTTGCCGGGGGGAACTAATGAAAAACTGTTTTTT. Encoded protein: CASSLPGGTNEKLFF. Full variable domain (rest looked up from reference TRBV5-1 and TRBJ1-4): KAGVTQTPRYLIKTRGQQVTLSCSPISGHRSVSWYQQTPGQGLQFLFEYFSETQRNKGNFPGRFSGRQFSNSRSEMNVSTLELGDSALYLCASSLPGGTNEKLFFGSGTQLSVL.

This clonotype appeared a few times. V usage is TRBV18 and J usage is TRBJ2-7; D uncertain. The length of the CDR3 is 12 residues. From germline, CDR1 is KGHSH and CDR2 LQKENI. V lost 4 bases and J lost 2, with 6 bases in between. CDR3 in DNA: TGTGCCAGCTCACACGGCGCCTACGAGCAGTACGTC. Its protein is CASSHGAYEQYV.

This clonotype has just a few counts. The chain links TRBV7-2 to TRBJ2-5; D might be TRBD1 (7 bases). There are 13 residues in the CDR3. Per germline, CDR1 SGHTA and CDR2 FQGNSA. The V end was cut by 4 bases, the J end by 5 bases, with 11 bases between. CDR3 bases: TGTGCCAGCAGCTGGGCAGGGGGGGAGACCCAGTACTTC. Translating gives CASSWAGGETQYF.

The rearrangement uses TRBV7-8 and TRBJ2-1, with D possibly matching TRBD2 (6 bases). In germline, CDR1 is SGHVS, CDR2 FQNEAQ. This CDR3 is built from 17 residues. Trimming pared 5 bases from V and 9 bases from J, leaving 26 bases between. CDR3 protein: CASSSFPSGPPGGEQFF. DNA of the CDR3: TGTGCCAGCAGCAGTTTCCCAAGCGGGCCCCCCGGTGGTGAGCAGTTCTTC.

This clonotype was detected a few times. V and J are TRBV29-1 and TRBJ1-2; D is possibly TRBD1 (5 bases). The CDR3 length is 13 residues. The germline V gene has CDR1 SQVTM and CDR2 ANQGSEA. V gave up 6 bases and J gave up 7 bases, with 18 bases separating them. CDR3 coding DNA: TGCAGCGTCTTAGGGACCGACGTCTCTGGCTACACCTTC. It yields the protein CSVLGTDVSGYTF.

The V call is TRBV12-3 or TRBV12-4, the J call TRBJ2-1; D remains ambiguous. Trimming pared 4 bases from V and 9 bases from J, leaving 10 bases between. The CDR3 has 12 amino acids. CDR3: CASSSSAGEQFF. CDR3 DNA sequence: TGTGCCAGCAGTTCATCCGCCGGTGAGCAGTTCTTC.

The J gene is TRBJ2-3, the V gene TRBV7-3, with 12 bases identical to TRBD2. CDR1 and CDR2 from the germline V gene are SGHTA and FQGTGA. This CDR3 contains 16 residues. The V and J ends lost 4 bases and 5 bases, in that order; junction bases with no gene match: 7. CDR3 loop: CASSSLAGGPRDTQYF. As DNA, the CDR3 is TGTGCCAGCAGCTCCCTAGCGGGAGGGCCAAGAGATACGCAGTATTTT.

This clonotype came up a few times. The rearrangement joins TRBV20-1 to TRBJ2-3; the D call may be TRBD1 or TRBD2 (5 bases each). The CDR3 runs to 12 residues. V lost 5 bases and J 6 bases, leaving 12 bases between the germline ends. Germline CDR1 is DFQATT and CDR2 is SNEGSKA (reference sequence). This CDR3 is CSAGTSGDTQYF. CDR3 bases: TGCAGTGCTGGGACCTCGGGGGATACGCAGTATTTT.

This clonotype was detected only a few times. Here the CDR3 reads CAIGQGAKNIQYF. DNA of the CDR3: TGTGCCATCGGACAGGGGGCCAAAAACATTCAGTACTTC. V and J are TRBV10-3 and TRBJ2-4, with 9 nucleotides matching TRBD1. Germline CDR1 reads ENHRY; CDR2 reads SYGVKD. This CDR3 region has 13 residues. Trimming took 8 bases from V and 1 from J; bases not matched to a gene: 0.

This clonotype was seen more than once but under ten times. V usage is TRBV5-5 and J usage is TRBJ2-7; unclear D gene. The CDR3 length is 13 residues. V lost 0 bases and J lost 4, with 8 bases in between. Germline V gene data show CDR1 as SGHKS and CDR2 as YYEKEE (reference sequence). The CDR3 DNA follows: TGTGCCAGCAGCTTGGAGCTGTTTTACGAGCAGTACTTC. This sequence encodes CASSLELFYEQYF.

The rearrangement joins TRBV5-1 to TRBJ2-1; maybe TRBD2 (6 bases). Germline CDR1 is SGHRS and CDR2 is YFSETQ. The CDR3 spans 11 residues. V lost 2 bases, J lost 12 bases, and 9 bases lay in between. CDR3 loop: CASSFRDSQFF. For the CDR3, the DNA is TGCGCCAGCAGCTTTAGGGACTCGCAGTTCTTC.

The V call is TRBV29-1, the J call TRBJ2-1; 15 bases align to TRBD2. The CDR3 has 18 residues. With V trimmed by 2 bases and J by 0 bases, 5 bases remained unmatched. Germline assignment: CDR1 SQVTM and CDR2 ANQGSEA. This CDR3 reads CSVEPGLAGGASYNEQFF. CDR3 DNA sequence: TGCAGCGTTGAACCGGGACTAGCGGGAGGTGCCTCCTACAATGAGCAGTTCTTC.

The chain links TRBV4-3 to TRBJ2-1, with D uncertain. The CDR3 spans 16 residues. Germline V lookup: CDR1 LGHNA, CDR2 YSLEER. V lost 1 base to trimming and J lost 1 base, with 11 bases between them. CDR3 sequence (DNA): TGCGCCAGCAGCCAAGGATTGTCTGCGTCCTACAATGAGCAGTTCTTC. It yields the protein CASSQGLSASYNEQFF.

V is TRBV7-6 and J is TRBJ2-7; 7 bases agree with TRBD1. The germline V gene encodes CDR1 SGHVS and CDR2 FNYEAQ. The CDR3 consists of 14 residues. After removal of 3 bases from V and 2 bases from J, the junction contained 4 bases not matched to a gene. CDR3 residues: CASSLGTEPYEQYF. CDR3 bases: TGTGCCAGCAGCTTGGGGACAGAACCCTACGAGCAGTACTTC.

The CDR3 DNA follows: TGTGCCAGCAGCGAAACCGACAGGGCTTATACGCAGTATTTT. Its protein is CASSETDRAYTQYF. The rearrangement joins TRBV7-9 to TRBJ2-3; 7 nucleotides agree with TRBD1. With V trimmed by 5 bases and J by 7 bases, 9 bases remained unmatched. The CDR3 contains 14 residues. CDR1 and CDR2 from the germline V gene are SEHNR and FQNEAQ (reference sequence).

This clonotype was observed a handful of times. The genes are TRBV7-2 and TRBJ2-5, with D maybe TRBD2 (6 bases). Per germline, CDR1 SGHTA and CDR2 FQGNSA. This CDR3 comprises 13 residues. Trimming cost V 4 bases and J 2 bases, with 8 bases left between them. The CDR3 region is CASSYSGQETQYF. The CDR3 DNA follows: TGTGCCAGCAGCTATAGCGGTCAAGAGACCCAGTACTTC.

The V and J genes are TRBV24-1 and TRBJ2-1, with 8 positions matching TRBD1. V lost 4 bases and J lost 7; bases outside the gene matches: 11. There are 16 residues in the CDR3. Germline CDR1 is KGHDR and CDR2 is SFDVKD. DNA for the CDR3: TGTGCCACCAGTGACGCCTTGACAGGGGTTTGGAATGAGCAGTTCTTC. Amino acid sequence: CATSDALTGVWNEQFF.

The rearrangement joins TRBV29-1 to TRBJ2-1; D perhaps matches TRBD1 (5 bases). This CDR3 contains 16 residues. CDR1 is SQVTM and CDR2 is ANQGSEA in the germline V gene. The V end was cut by 5 bases, the J end by 3 bases, with 20 bases between. CDR3 in amino acids: CSVPTYGASLYNEQFF. In DNA form, the CDR3 reads TGCAGCGTTCCCACGTATGGGGCAAGTCTCTACAATGAGCAGTTCTTC.

The chain is built from TRBV5-1 and TRBJ1-1; D is perhaps TRBD1 (5 bases). V was clipped by 0 bases and J by 6 bases, with 12 bases between them. Germline assignment: CDR1 SGHRS and CDR2 YFSETQ. The CDR3 runs to 14 residues. The CDR3 sequence is CASSLDPEGAEAFF. Written as DNA, the CDR3 is TGCGCCAGCAGCTTGGACCCCGAAGGGGCTGAAGCTTTCTTT.